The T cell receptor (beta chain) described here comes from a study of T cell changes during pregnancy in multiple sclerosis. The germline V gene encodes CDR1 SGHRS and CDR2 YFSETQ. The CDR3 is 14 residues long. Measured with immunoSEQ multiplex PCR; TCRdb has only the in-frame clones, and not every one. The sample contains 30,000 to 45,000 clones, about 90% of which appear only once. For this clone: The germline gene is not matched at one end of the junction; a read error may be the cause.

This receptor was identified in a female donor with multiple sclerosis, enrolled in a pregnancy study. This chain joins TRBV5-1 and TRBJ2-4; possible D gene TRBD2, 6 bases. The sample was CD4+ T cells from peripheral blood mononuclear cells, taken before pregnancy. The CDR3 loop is CASSLGGRGDIQYF. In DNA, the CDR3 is TGCGCCAGCAGTTTGGGGGGTCGCGGGGACATTCAGTACTTC.